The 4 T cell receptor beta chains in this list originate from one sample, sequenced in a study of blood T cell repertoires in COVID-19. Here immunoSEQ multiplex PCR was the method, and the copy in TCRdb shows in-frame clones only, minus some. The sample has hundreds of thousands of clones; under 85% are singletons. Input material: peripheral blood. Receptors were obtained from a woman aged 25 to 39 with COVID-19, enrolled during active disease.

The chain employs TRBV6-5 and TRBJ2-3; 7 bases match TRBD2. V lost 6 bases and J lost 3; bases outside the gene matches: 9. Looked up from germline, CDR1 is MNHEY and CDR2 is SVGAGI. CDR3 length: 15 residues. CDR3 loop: CASRAGGEGTDTQYF. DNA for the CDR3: TGTGCCAGCAGGGCTGGGGGGGAGGGAACAGATACGCAGTATTTT.

The CDR3 spells CASSRGLAGSEEQYF. The CDR3 coding sequence is TGCGCCAGCAGCCGTGGACTAGCGGGATCTGAAGAGCAGTACTTC. The V gene is TRBV4-3, the J gene TRBJ2-7; 12 bases are shared with TRBD2. Trimming removed 4 bases from V and 7 bases from J; junction bases left unmatched: 8. Per germline, CDR1 LGHNA and CDR2 YSLEER. The length of the CDR3 is 15 residues.

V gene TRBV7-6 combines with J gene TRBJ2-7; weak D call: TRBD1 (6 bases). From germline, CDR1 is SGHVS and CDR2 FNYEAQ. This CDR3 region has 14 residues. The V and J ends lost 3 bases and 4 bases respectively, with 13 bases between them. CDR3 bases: TGTGCCAGCAGCTTGGGAGAGGGGGTATACGAGCAGTACTTC. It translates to CASSLGEGVYEQYF.

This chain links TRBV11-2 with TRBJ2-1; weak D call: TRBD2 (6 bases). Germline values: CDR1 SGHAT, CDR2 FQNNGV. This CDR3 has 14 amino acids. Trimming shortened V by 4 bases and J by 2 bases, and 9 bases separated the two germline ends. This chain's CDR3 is CASSSQRAYNEQFF. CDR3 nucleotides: TGTGCCAGCAGCTCGCAGCGGGCCTACAATGAGCAGTTCTTC.